One T cell receptor (beta chain) is described in this entry. Its specific antigen is unknown. No much larger clonotype is one base removed from it; base qualities were not supplied. Collaborating institutions collected whole blood in K2EDTA tubes following their own protocols. For TCRbeta analysis, collaborators shipped samples in one of three forms: frozen whole blood, isolated PBMCs, or DNA extracted from either of those sample types. The sample originates from a study of blood T cell repertoires in COVID-19 (dated by TCRdb to the early 2020s). Notes on the research overall: Collaborator samples came from the United States, Italy and Spain and covered acute and convalescent phases of COVID-19. HLA class I and class II types, where available, came from metadata supplied by the sample provider rather than from assay-based typing. The samples were drawn from the first 160 participants of the ongoing ImmuneRACE study and from some 1,300 subjects provided by 6 global collaborators. The material from the prospective study consisted of cDNA or gDNA derived from T cells, B-cell-depleted T cells, or PBMCs. The repertoires were released in a freely available public database meant as a resource for research on the immune response to SARS-CoV-2. Subjects who had been exposed to COVID-19, were actively infected with it, or had recovered from it provided the deeply sampled blood TCRbeta repertoires that made up the dataset. Nearly every sample came with metadata listing a de-identified subject ID, COVID-19 status, age in years and sex.

CDR1 and CDR2 (GTSNPN, SVGIG) derive from the germline V gene (reference sequence). Trimming removed 2 bases from V and 4 bases from J, leaving 18 bases between the germline ends. Its CDR3 holds 17 amino acids, cysteine through phenylalanine. Of all the DNA, just the CDR3 is kept, 51 bases in frame from base 1. What the research found in general, with its limitations: The quantity of clinical and demographic metadata differed by source and by participant and was supplied without curation.

TCRbeta CDR3 regions were amplified from genomic DNA by means of the immunoSEQ Assay, a bias-controlled multiplex PCR. The authors' analysis ran thus. Nucleated cell counts per sample were estimated from amplification of reference gene primers within the assay. To quantify the absolute abundance of each unique TCRbeta CDR3 rearrangement, sequence reads were collapsed and filtered. For each sample, productive Simpson clonality was calculated as the square root of Simpson's diversity index over productive rearrangements. As stored in TCRdb, this immuneACCESS dataset retains in-frame rearrangements with V and J assigned. A fraction of the clones does not appear; measured against another copy, unresolved V genes explain less than half of the discrepancy, and the remainder lacks a known reason. D and trimming come from the DNA, and the V and J calls and clone size come from that table. The sample table records approximately 90,000 clones; 85% of these occur just once. The biggest ten clones account for 3.8% of the sample.

Input material: peripheral blood. This TCR derives from a man aged 55 to 70 with acute or convalescent COVID-19. The rearrangement combines TRBV30 with TRBJ2-6; the D segment could be TRBD1, given 5 matching bases. The nucleotide sequence is given as TGTGCCTGGAGTTTAGGGCAGGGCTTAGCCGGGGCCAACGTCCTGACTTTC. Its translation is CAWSLGQGLAGANVLTF.